This section outlines one TCR beta chain sequence together with its context. The target antigen is unknown. As input for TCR beta libraries, about 1.9 micrograms of genomic DNA came from cryopreserved PBMCs. The data were produced by immunoSEQ multiplex PCR, yet TCRdb's version contains in-frame clones alone and is incomplete. The sample lists some 310,000 clones, almost 80% occurring once. The entry originates in a study of cytotoxic CD8 clonotypes in ibrutinib-treated CLL. Study-wide background: Partial responses totalled about 24 and complete responses 2; after median roughly 71 months, approximately 15 remained remitted and around twelve progressed. Points from the study as a whole: Ibrutinib response saw clonality rise, and progression saw it return toward baseline.

The CDR3 extends over 18 amino acids. V was clipped by 0 bases and J by 8 bases; unmatched bases: 17. Germline V gene data show CDR1 as SGDLS and CDR2 as YYNGEE. The input for sequencing was PBMCs, taken before ibrutinib treatment. The chain recombines TRBV9 with TRBJ2-1, with 7 bases aligning to TRBD2. The TCR was taken from a human donor with chronic lymphocytic leukemia. The CDR3, as DNA: TGTGCCAGCAGCGTAGCCCAAGGGGCTAGCGGAAAAGGGGATGAGCAGTTCTTC. Its translation: CASSVAQGASGKGDEQFF.